This TCR beta chain was sequenced in a study of T cell responses to AZD1222 COVID-19 vaccine. Only in-frame clones appear in the TCRdb table, and some are missing; sequencing was by immunoSEQ multiplex PCR. Of about 39,000 clones listed, about nine tenths are singletons. Germline CDR1 reads GTSNPN; CDR2 reads SVGIG (reference sequence). Between the trimmed V and J ends, which lost 1 base and 6 bases, there was a span of 19 bases. The CDR3 has 17 residues. General study results and limits: Baseline seropositivity occurred in only a handful of AZD1222 recipients. White British donors predominated, females outnumbered males, and clonal diversity was possibly underestimated. Spike-wide vaccine-associated CD4 TCRs dominated at 160-218 and 743-854.

On this clone itself: Its cognate antigen is unknown.

This clonotype originated in an adult who received the AZD1222 COVID-19 vaccine. The genes are TRBV30 and TRBJ1-6; TRBD1 is a possible D gene (5 bases). Sequences were derived from peripheral blood, sampled 28 days after the second AZD1222 dose. The CDR3 sequence is CAWSAFPSRDLNSPLHF. The CDR3 DNA is TGTGCCTGGAGTGCCTTTCCCTCCCGGGACCTTAATTCACCCCTCCACTTT. The full variable domain, in which reference TRBV30 and TRBJ1-6 provide the parts outside the CDR3, is SQTIHQWPATLVQPVGSPLSLECTVEGTSNPNLYWYRQAAGRGLQLLFYSVGIGQISSEVPQNLSASRPQDRQFILSSKKLLLSDSGFYLCAWSAFPSRDLNSPLHFGNGTRLTVT.